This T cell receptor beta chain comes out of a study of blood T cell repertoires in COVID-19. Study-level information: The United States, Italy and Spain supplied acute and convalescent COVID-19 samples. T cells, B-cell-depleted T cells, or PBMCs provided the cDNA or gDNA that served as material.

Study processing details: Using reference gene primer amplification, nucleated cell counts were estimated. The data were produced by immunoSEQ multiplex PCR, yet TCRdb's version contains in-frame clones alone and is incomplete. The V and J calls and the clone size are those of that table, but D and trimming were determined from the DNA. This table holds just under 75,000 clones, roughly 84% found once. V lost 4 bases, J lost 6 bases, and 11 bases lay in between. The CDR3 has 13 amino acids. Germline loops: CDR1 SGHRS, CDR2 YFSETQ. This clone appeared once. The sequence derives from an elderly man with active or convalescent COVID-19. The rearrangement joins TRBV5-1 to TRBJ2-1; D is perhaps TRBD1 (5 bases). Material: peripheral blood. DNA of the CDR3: TGCGCCAGCAGCACAGGACCGCCCAATGAGCAGTTCTTC. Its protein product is CASSTGPPNEQFF.